A selection of T cell receptor beta chains follows, all from one sample in a study of cytomegalovirus exposure and HLA in healthy donors. The protocol was immunoSEQ multiplex PCR, while the TCRdb copy is restricted to in-frame clones and leaves out a portion. The sample has approximately 200,000 clones; roughly 81% are singletons. The sample comprised PBMCs. These TCRs come from a woman in her twenties or thirties in good health and CMV-seropositive. CDR3s include the opening cysteine and the closing phenylalanine or tryptophan. A D gene is named only where the DNA matches it firmly. Where a row states a size, it is once, few, many or the class of an expanded clone; other rows omit it.

- TRBJ1-2 - TRBV5-1 CASSLYLRGANYGYTF TGCGCCAGCAGCTTGTATCTCCGGGGGGCTAACTATGGCTACACCTTC
once TRBJ2-7 - TRBV28 CASSPNSYEQYF TGTGCCAGCAGTCCCAACTCGTACGAGCAGTACTTC
- TRBJ1-1 TRBD1 TRBV6-1 CASSVGTGGYTEAFF TGTGCCAGCAGTGTTGGGACAGGGGGTTACACTGAAGCTTTCTTT
- TRBJ1-1 TRBD1 TRBV28 CASRVPGGSAFF TGTGCCAGCAGAGTCCCAGGGGGGTCAGCTTTCTTT
- TRBJ2-3 TRBD2 TRBV14 CASSPWGLAVGDTQYF TGTGCCAGCAGCCCTTGGGGACTAGCGGTGGGGGATACGCAGTATTTT
few TRBJ2-7 TRBD2 TRBV28 CASSLTASGRSDREQYF TGTGCCAGCAGTTTAACGGCTAGCGGGAGATCGGATCGGGAGCAGTACTTC
- TRBJ1-1 TRBD1 TRBV5-6 CASSLPGQGWAVTEAFF TGTGCCAGCAGTCTACCGGGACAGGGTTGGGCCGTCACTGAAGCTTTCTTT
- TRBJ2-7 - TRBV19 CASSPGELNSYEQYF TGTGCCAGTAGCCCCGGGGAGCTGAACTCCTACGAGCAGTACTTC
- TRBJ2-1 TRBD2 TRBV7-9 CASSLVSGRVNEQFF TGTGCCAGCAGCTTGGTTAGCGGGAGGGTGAATGAGCAGTTCTTC
- TRBJ1-4 TRBD1 TRBV6-1 CASSAGTVNEKLFF TGTGCCAGCAGCGCCGGGACAGTAAATGAAAAACTGTTTTTT
- TRBJ2-2 - TRBV19 CASSGAVNTGELFF TGTGCCAGTAGTGGGGCGGTGAACACCGGGGAGCTGTTTTTT
- TRBJ1-2 TRBD1 TRBV28 CASRGTGIYSYTF TGTGCCAGCAGGGGGACAGGGATTTATAGCTACACCTTC
- TRBJ2-2 TRBD1 TRBV7-6 CASSPDRVDGELFF TGTGCCAGCAGCCCGGACAGGGTTGACGGGGAGCTGTTTTTT
- TRBJ2-1 - TRBV7-9 CASSFGGSSYNEQFF TGTGCCAGCAGCTTTGGTGGGAGCTCCTACAATGAGCAGTTCTTC
- TRBJ1-1 - TRBV7-9 CASSLAYTEAFF TGTGCCAGCAGCTTAGCCTACACTGAAGCTTTCTTT
- TRBJ2-7 TRBD1 TRBV6-6 CASSGRQGEYEQYF TGTGCCAGCAGCGGGCGACAGGGGGAGTACGAGCAGTACTTC
- TRBJ2-3 TRBD2 TRBV7-2 CASSFGGGSTDTQYF TGTGCCAGCAGCTTTGGGGGGGGAAGCACAGATACGCAGTATTTT
few TRBJ2-4 TRBD1 TRBV10-3 CAISEGGQGVNIQYF TGTGCCATCAGTGAAGGTGGACAGGGTGTGAACATTCAGTACTTC
- TRBJ2-3 TRBD2 TRBV5-1 CASSWGGAAVTDTQYF TGCGCCAGCAGTTGGGGAGGGGCGGCAGTCACAGATACGCAGTATTTT
- TRBJ2-2 TRBD1 TRBV28 CASSDWDRSPTGELFF TGTGCCAGCAGTGACTGGGACAGGTCGCCCACCGGGGAGCTGTTTTTT
- TRBJ1-4 TRBD1 TRBV13 CASSSGTGNEKLFF TGTGCCAGCAGCTCCGGGACAGGGAATGAAAAACTGTTTTTT
- TRBJ1-5 - TRBV6-1 CASGGPYSNQPQHF TGTGCCAGCGGGGGCCCTTATAGCAATCAGCCCCAGCATTTT
- TRBJ2-5 TRBD2 TRBV6-1 CASTRTSGQETQYF TGTGCCAGCACTAGGACTAGCGGGCAAGAGACCCAGTACTTC
few TRBJ2-4 TRBD1 TRBV5-4 CASSAGTAGPKNIQYF TGTGCCAGCAGCGCCGGGACAGCTGGCCCAAAAAACATTCAGTACTTC
- TRBJ2-1 - TRBV7-6 CASSLSGTYNEQFF TGTGCCAGCAGCTTAAGCGGAACCTACAATGAGCAGTTCTTC
- TRBJ2-6 TRBD1 TRBV6-6 CASTPRGTAGANVLTF TGTGCCAGCACCCCGCGAGGGACAGCTGGGGCCAACGTCCTGACTTTC
- TRBJ1-1 TRBD1 TRBV28 CASSPGTGITEAFF TGTGCCAGCAGTCCTGGGACAGGGATAACTGAAGCTTTCTTT
few TRBJ1-1 - TRBV2 CASRVGLRMNTEAFF TGTGCCAGCAGGGTAGGACTGAGGATGAACACTGAAGCTTTCTTT
medium-sized TRBJ2-7 TRBD2 TRBV28 CASSPAIAGSSYEQYF TGTGCCAGCAGCCCCGCGATAGCGGGGAGCTCCTACGAGCAGTACTTC
- TRBJ2-1 - TRBV19 CASSPTILYNEQFF TGTGCCAGTAGTCCGACTATCCTCTACAATGAGCAGTTCTTC
- TRBJ2-2 TRBD2 TRBV19 CASSILPSGRTGELFF TGTGCCAGTAGTATACTTCCTAGCGGTCGGACCGGGGAGCTGTTTTTT
- TRBJ2-3 - TRBV5-1 CASSGWGADTQYF TGCGCCAGCAGCGGGTGGGGGGCAGATACGCAGTATTTT
- TRBJ2-1 TRBD1 TRBV19 CASSSTGTGTNEQFF TGTGCCAGTAGTTCGACCGGGACAGGGACCAATGAGCAGTTCTTC
- TRBJ2-5 - TRBV18 CASSPDRIQETQYF TGTGCCAGCTCGCCCGACAGGATCCAAGAGACCCAGTACTTC
- TRBJ2-7 TRBD2 TRBV28 CASSLWTSQYEQYF TGTGCCAGCAGTTTGTGGACTAGCCAGTACGAGCAGTACTTC
- TRBJ2-7 TRBD2 TRBV2 CASRSGRENEQYF TGTGCCAGCAGGAGCGGGAGAGAAAACGAGCAGTACTTC
few TRBJ2-1 TRBD2 TRBV5-1 CASSLAAGVGYNEQFF TGCGCCAGCAGCTTGGCAGCGGGAGTAGGCTACAATGAGCAGTTCTTC
- TRBJ2-7 TRBD1 TRBV5-4 CASSLGSNRGRGEQYF TGTGCCAGCAGCTTGGGGTCGAACAGGGGGAGAGGAGAGCAGTACTTC
- TRBJ2-7 TRBD1 TRBV5-4 CASSESGTGDYEQYF TGTGCCAGCAGCGAATCCGGGACAGGAGACTACGAGCAGTACTTC
- TRBJ2-7 - TRBV19 CASRRDAYSEQYF TGTGCCAGTAGGAGGGATGCCTACTCCGAGCAGTACTTC
- TRBJ2-3 TRBD1 TRBV7-9 CASSPWTGGTDTQYF TGTGCCAGCAGCCCTTGGACAGGGGGAACAGATACGCAGTATTTT
- TRBJ2-7 - TRBV7-2 CASSLEVTPNYEQYF TGTGCCAGCAGCTTAGAAGTGACTCCGAATTACGAGCAGTACTTC
- TRBJ2-7 TRBD2 TRBV5-1 CASSFTSGDYEQYF TGCGCCAGCAGCTTCACTAGCGGGGACTACGAGCAGTACTTC
- TRBJ2-1 TRBD2 TRBV5-1 CASSPLAGDSSYNEQFF TGCGCCAGCAGCCCTTTAGCGGGAGACAGCTCCTACAATGAGCAGTTCTTC
- TRBJ1-2 TRBD1 TRBV27 CASSSARDRVGGGYTF TGTGCCAGCAGTTCCGCTCGGGACAGGGTAGGAGGTGGCTACACCTTC
- TRBJ2-3 - TRBV5-1 CASSPILTGPTDTQYF TGCGCCAGCAGCCCCATCTTGACAGGTCCCACAGATACGCAGTATTTT
few TRBJ1-1 - TRBV6-5 CASSPQGTEAFF TGTGCCAGCAGTCCCCAGGGCACTGAAGCTTTCTTT
- TRBJ2-1 - TRBV4-2 CASSPSLDSKQFF TGTGCCAGCAGCCCTTCCTTGGACTCGAAGCAGTTCTTC
- TRBJ1-1 TRBD1 TRBV10-1 CASLGTGEPEAFF TGCGCCAGCCTCGGGACAGGGGAACCTGAAGCTTTCTTT
- TRBJ2-2 - TRBV6-5 CAASRGHVNTGELFF TGTGCCGCATCGCGGGGGCACGTCAACACCGGGGAGCTGTTTTTT
- TRBJ2-3 - TRBV23-1 CASSLYPGADTQYF TGCGCCAGCAGCCTCTACCCCGGGGCAGATACGCAGTATTTT
- TRBJ2-6 - TRBV6-1 CASITSSGANVLTF TGTGCCAGCATTACCAGCTCTGGGGCCAACGTCCTGACTTTC